The clone carrying this TCR beta chain appeared a few times. CDR1 is SGHTA, CDR2 FQGTGA, per germline. This CDR3 has 12 residues. V was shortened by 5 bases and J by 9 bases, with 11 bases between the two germline ends. This sample was included in a study of T cells after yellow fever vaccination. TCRdb called the 5' RACE reads again in MiXCR, with one record for every CDR3 protein. The sample carries approximately 580,000 distinct CDR3 sequences, roughly 17% recorded once. The sample here was PBMCs, taken 5 days after the first yellow fever vaccination. The chain uses TRBV7-3 and TRBJ2-1; weak D call: TRBD2 (5 bases). This TCR was sampled from a man younger than 35 who received the YFV17D yellow fever vaccine. The CDR3 here is CASSRDGVEQFF. The CDR3 region has the DNA TGTGCCAGCAGCCGTGACGGGGTTGAGCAGTTCTTC.